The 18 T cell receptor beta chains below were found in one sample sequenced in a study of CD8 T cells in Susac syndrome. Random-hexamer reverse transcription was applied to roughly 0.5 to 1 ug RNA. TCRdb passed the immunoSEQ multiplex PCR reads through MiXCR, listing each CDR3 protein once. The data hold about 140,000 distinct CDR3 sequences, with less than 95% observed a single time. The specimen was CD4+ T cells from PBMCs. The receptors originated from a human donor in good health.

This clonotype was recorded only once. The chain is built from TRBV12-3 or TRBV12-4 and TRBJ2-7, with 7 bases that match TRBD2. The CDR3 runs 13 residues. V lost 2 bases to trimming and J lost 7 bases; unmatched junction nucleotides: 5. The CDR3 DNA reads TGTGCCAGCAGTTTAATGCTAGCGGCTGAGCAGTACTTC. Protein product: CASSLMLAAEQYF.

The DNA for the CDR3 is TGCAGCACCTCCGGGACTACCACAGATACGCAGTATTTT. This sequence encodes CSTSGTTTDTQYF. V gene TRBV20-1 combines with J gene TRBJ2-3; 7 bases align to TRBD2. Germline assignment: CDR1 DFQATT and CDR2 SNEGSKA (reference sequence). The CDR3 has 13 residues.

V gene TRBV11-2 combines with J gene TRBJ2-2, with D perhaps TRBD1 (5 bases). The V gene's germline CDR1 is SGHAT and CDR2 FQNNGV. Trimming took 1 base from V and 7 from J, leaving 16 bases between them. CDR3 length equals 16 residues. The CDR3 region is CASSLGIGSRDGELFF. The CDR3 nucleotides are TGTGCCAGCAGCTTAGGCATCGGTAGCAGGGACGGGGAGCTGTTTTTT.

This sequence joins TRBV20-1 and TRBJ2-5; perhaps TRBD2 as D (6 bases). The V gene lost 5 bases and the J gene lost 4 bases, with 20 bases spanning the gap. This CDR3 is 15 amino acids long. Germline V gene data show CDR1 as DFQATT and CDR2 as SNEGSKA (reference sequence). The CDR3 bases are TGCAGTGCTGAGGAGGGGTTCGGGTTAATAGAGACCCAGTACTTC. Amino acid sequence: CSAEEGFGLIETQYF.

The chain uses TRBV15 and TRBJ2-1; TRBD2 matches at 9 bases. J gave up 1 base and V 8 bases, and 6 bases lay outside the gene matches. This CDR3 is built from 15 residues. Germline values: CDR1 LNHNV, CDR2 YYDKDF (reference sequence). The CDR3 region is CATQLAGVSYNEQFF. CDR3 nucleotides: TGTGCCACCCAATTAGCGGGAGTGTCCTACAATGAGCAGTTCTTC.

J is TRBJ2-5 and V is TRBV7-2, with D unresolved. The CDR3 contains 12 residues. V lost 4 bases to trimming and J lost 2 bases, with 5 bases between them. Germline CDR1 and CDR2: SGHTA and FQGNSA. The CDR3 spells CASSYRQETQYF. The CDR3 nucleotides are TGTGCCAGCAGCTACAGACAAGAGACCCAGTACTTC.

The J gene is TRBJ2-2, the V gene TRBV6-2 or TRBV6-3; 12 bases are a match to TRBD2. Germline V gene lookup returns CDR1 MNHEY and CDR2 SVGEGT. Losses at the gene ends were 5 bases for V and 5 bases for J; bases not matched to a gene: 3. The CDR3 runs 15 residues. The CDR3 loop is CASSLAGGKTGELFF. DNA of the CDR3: TGTGCCAGCAGTCTAGCGGGAGGGAAGACCGGGGAGCTGTTTTTT.

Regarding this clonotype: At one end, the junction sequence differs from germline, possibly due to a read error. CDR3 nucleotide sequence: TGTGCCAGCTCACCGACGACAAGTCTGAAAACTGAAGCTTTCTTT. Translated: CASSPTTSLKTEAFF. The J gene is TRBJ1-1, the V gene TRBV18; D remains ambiguous. Germline V gene sequence: CDR1 KGHSH, CDR2 LQKENI. This CDR3 spans 15 amino acids.

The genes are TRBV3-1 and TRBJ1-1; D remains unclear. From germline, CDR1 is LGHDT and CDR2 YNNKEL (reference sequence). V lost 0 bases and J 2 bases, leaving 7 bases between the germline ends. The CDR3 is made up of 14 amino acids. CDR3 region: CASSQDWLNTEAFF. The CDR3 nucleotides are TGTGCCAGCAGCCAAGATTGGCTCAACACTGAAGCTTTCTTT. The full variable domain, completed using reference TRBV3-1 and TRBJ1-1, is DTAVSQTPKYLVTQMGNDKSIKCEQNLGHDTMYWYKQDSKKFLKIMFSYNNKELIINETVPNRFSPKSPDKAHLNLHINSLELGDSAVYFCASSQDWLNTEAFFGQGTRLTVV.

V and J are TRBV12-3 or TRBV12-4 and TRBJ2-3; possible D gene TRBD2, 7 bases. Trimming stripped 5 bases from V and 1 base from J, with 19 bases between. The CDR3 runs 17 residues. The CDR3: CASSPAGGRTGTDTQYF. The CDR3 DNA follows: TGTGCCAGCAGTCCAGCCGGGGGGCGAACCGGCACAGATACGCAGTATTTT.

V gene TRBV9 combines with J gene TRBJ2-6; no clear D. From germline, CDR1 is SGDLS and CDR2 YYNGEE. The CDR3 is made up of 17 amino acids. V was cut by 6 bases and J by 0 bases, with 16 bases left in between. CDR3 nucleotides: TGTGCCAGCAATTCCCCGTCACTCAGCTCTGGGGCCAACGTCCTGACTTTC. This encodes CASNSPSLSSGANVLTF.

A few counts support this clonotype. Here the CDR3 DNA reads TGTGCCAGCTCCTTGGGCACCGGGAGCTACAATGAGCAGTTCTTC. It translates to CASSLGTGSYNEQFF. The V call is TRBV18, the J call TRBJ2-1, with D possibly matching TRBD2 (6 bases). The CDR3 totals 15 residues. CDR1 and CDR2 (germline): KGHSH, LQKENI. The V and J ends lost 6 bases and 3 bases respectively, with 15 bases between them.

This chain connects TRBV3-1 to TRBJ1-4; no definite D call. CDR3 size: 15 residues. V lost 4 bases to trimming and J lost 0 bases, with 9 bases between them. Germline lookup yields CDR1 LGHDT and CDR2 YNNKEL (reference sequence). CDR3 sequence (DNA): TGTGCCAGCAGCCCGAACAGTGCAACTAATGAAAAACTGTTTTTT. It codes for CASSPNSATNEKLFF.

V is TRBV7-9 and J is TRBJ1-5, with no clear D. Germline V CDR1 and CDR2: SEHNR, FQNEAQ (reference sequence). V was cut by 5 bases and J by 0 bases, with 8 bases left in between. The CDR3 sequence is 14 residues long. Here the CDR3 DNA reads TGTGCCAGCAGCCCCGGGCATAGCAATCAGCCCCAGCATTTT. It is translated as CASSPGHSNQPQHF.

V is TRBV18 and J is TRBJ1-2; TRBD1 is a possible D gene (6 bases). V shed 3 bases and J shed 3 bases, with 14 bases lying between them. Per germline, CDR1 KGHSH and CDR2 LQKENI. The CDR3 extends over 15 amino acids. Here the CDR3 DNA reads TGTGCCAGCTCACCCCGGGACACTCCGTACTATGGCTACACCTTC. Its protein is CASSPRDTPYYGYTF.

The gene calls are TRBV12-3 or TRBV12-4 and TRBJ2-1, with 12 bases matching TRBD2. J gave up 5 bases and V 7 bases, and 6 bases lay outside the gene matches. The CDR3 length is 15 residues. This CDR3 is CASKQLAGGHNEQFF. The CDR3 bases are TGTGCCAGCAAGCAACTAGCGGGAGGACACAATGAGCAGTTCTTC.

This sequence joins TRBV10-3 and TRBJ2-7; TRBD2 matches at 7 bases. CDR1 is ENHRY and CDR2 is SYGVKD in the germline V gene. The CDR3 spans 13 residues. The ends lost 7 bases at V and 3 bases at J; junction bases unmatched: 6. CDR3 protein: CAIMDGLDYEQYF. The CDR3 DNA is TGTGCCATCATGGACGGACTAGACTACGAGCAGTACTTC.

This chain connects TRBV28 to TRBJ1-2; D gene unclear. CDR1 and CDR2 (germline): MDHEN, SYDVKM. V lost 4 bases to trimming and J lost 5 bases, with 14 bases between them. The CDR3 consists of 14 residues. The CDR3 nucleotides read TGTGCCAGCAGTTCCCCCTGGATCCCATATGGCTACACCTTC. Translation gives CASSSPWIPYGYTF.